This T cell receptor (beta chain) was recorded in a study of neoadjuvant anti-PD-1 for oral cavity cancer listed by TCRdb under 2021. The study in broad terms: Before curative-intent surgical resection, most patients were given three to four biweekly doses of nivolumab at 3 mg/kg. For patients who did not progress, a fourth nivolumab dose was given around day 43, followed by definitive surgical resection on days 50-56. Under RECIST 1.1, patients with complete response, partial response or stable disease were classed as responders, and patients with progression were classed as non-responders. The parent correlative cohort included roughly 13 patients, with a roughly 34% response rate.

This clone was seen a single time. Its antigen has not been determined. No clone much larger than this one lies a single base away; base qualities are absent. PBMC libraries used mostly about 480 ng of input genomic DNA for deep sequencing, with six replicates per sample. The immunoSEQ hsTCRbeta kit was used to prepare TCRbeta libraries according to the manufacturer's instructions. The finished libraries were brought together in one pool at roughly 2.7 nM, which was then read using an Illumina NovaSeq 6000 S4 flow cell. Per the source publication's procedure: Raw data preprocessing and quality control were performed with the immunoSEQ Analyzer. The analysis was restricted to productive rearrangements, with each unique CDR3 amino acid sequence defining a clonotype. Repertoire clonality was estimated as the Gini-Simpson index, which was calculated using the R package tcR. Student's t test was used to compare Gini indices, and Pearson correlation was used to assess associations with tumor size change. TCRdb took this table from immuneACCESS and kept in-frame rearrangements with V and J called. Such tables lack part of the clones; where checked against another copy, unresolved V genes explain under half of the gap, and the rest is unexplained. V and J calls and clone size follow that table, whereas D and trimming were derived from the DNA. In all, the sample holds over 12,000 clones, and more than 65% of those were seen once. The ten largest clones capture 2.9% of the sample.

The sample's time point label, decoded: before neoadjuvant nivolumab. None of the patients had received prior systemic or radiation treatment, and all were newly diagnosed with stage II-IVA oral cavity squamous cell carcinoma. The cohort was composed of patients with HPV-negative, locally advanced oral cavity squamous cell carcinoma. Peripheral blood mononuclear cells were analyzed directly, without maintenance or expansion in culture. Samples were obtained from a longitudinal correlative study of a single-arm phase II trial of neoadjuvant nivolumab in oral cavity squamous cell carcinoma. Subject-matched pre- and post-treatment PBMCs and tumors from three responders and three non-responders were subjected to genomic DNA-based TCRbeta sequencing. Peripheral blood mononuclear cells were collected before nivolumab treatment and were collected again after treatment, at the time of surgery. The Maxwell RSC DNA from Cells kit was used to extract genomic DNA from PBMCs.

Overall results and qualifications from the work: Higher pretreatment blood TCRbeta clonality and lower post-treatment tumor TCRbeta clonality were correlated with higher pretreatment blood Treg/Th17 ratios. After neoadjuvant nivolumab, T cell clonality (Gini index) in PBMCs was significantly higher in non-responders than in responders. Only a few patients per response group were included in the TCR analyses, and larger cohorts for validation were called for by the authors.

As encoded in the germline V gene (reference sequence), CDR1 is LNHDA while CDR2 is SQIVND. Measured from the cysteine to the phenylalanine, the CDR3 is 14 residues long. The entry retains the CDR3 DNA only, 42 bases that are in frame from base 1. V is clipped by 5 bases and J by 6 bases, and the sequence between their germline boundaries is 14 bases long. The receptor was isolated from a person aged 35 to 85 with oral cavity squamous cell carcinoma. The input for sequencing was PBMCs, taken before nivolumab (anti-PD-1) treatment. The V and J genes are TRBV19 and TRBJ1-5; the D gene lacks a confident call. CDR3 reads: CASSSDNTIQPQHF. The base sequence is TGTGCCAGTAGTTCAGACAATACAATTCAGCCCCAGCATTTT. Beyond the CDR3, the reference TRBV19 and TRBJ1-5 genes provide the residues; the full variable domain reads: DGGITQSPKYLFRKEGQNVTLSCEQNLNHDAMYWYRQDPGQGLRLIYYSQIVNDFQKGDIAEGYSVSREKKESFPLTVTSAQKNPTAFYLCASSSDNTIQPQHFGDGTRLSIL.